Listed below are T cell receptor beta chains from one sample, sequenced in a study of CXCR3-negative and CXCR3-positive naive CD8 T cells. Each CDR3 protein gets one entry in TCRdb, which reprocessed the 5' RACE reads and gives no DNA. The sample has 8,000 to 10,000 distinct CDR3 sequences. Sequenced sample: naive CXCR3- CD8+ T cells from blood. These receptors all come from a human donor in good health. Some clones in this sample may be carry-over from other donors' samples. The CDR3 runs from the conserved cysteine through the conserved F or W. A row's size may be missing; if present it is once, few, many or a size class.

v_call	j_call	clone_size	cdr3_aa
TRBV10-3	TRBJ1-3	medium-sized	CAISPLAGQGDGNTIYF
TRBV19	TRBJ1-1	NA	CASSIPSRSEAFF
TRBV9	TRBJ2-1	NA	CASSVGLEINNEQFF
TRBV14	TRBJ1-3	medium-sized	CASSATGDSGNTIYF
TRBV5-4	TRBJ2-3	medium-sized	CASTREGAADTQYF
TRBV4-3	TRBJ1-2	NA	CASSLSPGGWDYGYTF
TRBV5-1	TRBJ1-1	NA	CASSLDYTEAFF
TRBV11-2	TRBJ2-1	NA	CASEGFGIYNEQFF
TRBV5-1	TRBJ1-1	medium-sized	CASSPDDRGGTEAFF
TRBV2	TRBJ1-1	NA	CANVQGVRVDEAFF
TRBV20-1	TRBJ1-1	medium-sized	CSASSLRGEAFF
TRBV29-1	TRBJ1-5	medium-sized	CSAKYPGGSFSNQPQHF
TRBV4-3	TRBJ1-6	NA	CASSQDQGVRDYNSPLHF
TRBV5-1	TRBJ2-7	NA	CASSLSPDWGPSSYEQYF
TRBV13	TRBJ2-1	NA	CASSLGRNEQFF
TRBV2	TRBJ2-1	NA	CASSEVYEQFF